The 12 T cell receptor beta chains below were found in one sample sequenced in a study of shared clonotypes between healthy human individuals. Naivety among CD8 cells was defined by CD45RO negativity and positive CCR7 selection, thereby excluding terminally differentiated effector memory CD45RA+ cells. This table comes from immunoSEQ multiplex PCR, and its TCRdb copy is limited to in-frame clones, with some not included. The sample contains a few million clones, about 94% of which appear only once. Source material: naive CD8+ T cells from PBMCs. These receptors originate from a man between 18 and 35 years old in good health. Some clones in this sample may be carry-over from other donors' samples.

The genes are TRBV15 and TRBJ2-1; 8 bases map to TRBD2. The CDR3 is 15 residues long. Germline V gives CDR1 LNHNV, CDR2 YYDKDF (reference sequence). J gave up 9 bases and V 3 bases, and 10 bases lay outside the gene matches. As DNA, the CDR3 is TGTGCCACCAGCAGGAAGGAGACTAGCGAGCCTGAGCAGTTCTTC. Protein product: CATSRKETSEPEQFF.

This clone was recorded only once. The chain joins TRBV19 to TRBJ2-7; D possibly matches TRBD1 or TRBD2 (5 bases each). CDR3 length: 13 amino acids. Germline V gene lookup returns CDR1 LNHDA and CDR2 SQIVND (reference sequence). V lost 10 bases, J lost 6 bases, and 19 bases lay in between. CDR3 region: CATSLVGAAEQYF. CDR3 sequence (DNA): TGTGCCACCTCCCTTGTCGGGGCGGCCGAGCAGTACTTC.

This chain connects TRBV6-6 to TRBJ1-4; a weak D match, TRBD1 (5 bases). This CDR3 region has 15 residues. V was trimmed by 5 bases and J by 7 bases, leaving 17 bases between them. Per germline, CDR1 MNHNY and CDR2 SVGAGI (reference sequence). Here the CDR3 DNA reads TGTGCCAGCAGTCACGTACAGGCTAGAGGTGAAAAACTGTTTTTT. This translates into CASSHVQARGEKLFF.

The V and J genes are TRBV9 and TRBJ2-1; 9 bases line up with TRBD2. The CDR3 consists of 17 residues. The germline V gene encodes CDR1 SGDLS and CDR2 YYNGEE. With 0 bases clipped from V and 4 bases from J, the junction kept 8 bases outside the gene matches. The CDR3 reads CASSVEGAAGGYNEQFF. Written as DNA, the CDR3 is TGTGCCAGCAGCGTAGAGGGGGCAGCGGGAGGATACAATGAGCAGTTCTTC.

The J gene is TRBJ2-1, the V gene TRBV4-3; a weak D match, TRBD2 (6 bases). Between the trimmed V and J ends, which lost 0 bases and 3 bases, there was a span of 9 bases. The germline V gene has CDR1 LGHNA and CDR2 YSLEER. This CDR3 is 15 amino acids long. The CDR3 protein is CASSQEVGGYNEQFF. The CDR3 region has the DNA TGCGCCAGCAGCCAAGAAGTGGGAGGCTACAATGAGCAGTTCTTC.

J is TRBJ2-2 and V is TRBV7-9; no definite D call. The ends were cut back, 1 base at V and 1 base at J, with 7 bases in the middle. CDR1 is SEHNR, CDR2 FQNEAQ, per germline (reference sequence). This CDR3 has 15 residues. As DNA, the CDR3 is TGTGCCAGCAGCTTAGTCCTCGGGAACACCGGGGAGCTGTTTTTT. It is translated as CASSLVLGNTGELFF.

Many counts were recorded for this clone. Distinct nucleotide sequences in the sample also encode this CDR3. The chain has TRBV11-2 and TRBJ2-7; D gene ambiguous. The V gene lost 1 base and the J gene lost 2 bases, with 3 bases spanning the gap. The CDR3 has 12 residues. CDR1 and CDR2 (germline): SGHAT, FQNNGV. The chain's CDR3 is CASSLGAYEQYF. In DNA, the CDR3 is TGTGCCAGCAGCTTAGGGGCCTACGAGCAGTACTTC.

The genes are TRBV9 and TRBJ2-1; a weak D match, TRBD2 (5 bases). V lost 5 bases and J lost 7, with 10 bases in between. Germline CDR1 SGDLS, CDR2 YYNGEE. The CDR3 has 12 amino acids. CDR3 bases: TGTGCCAGCAGTACCGGGAAGAATGAGCAGTTCTTC. Protein: CASSTGKNEQFF. The full variable domain, with the rest looked up from reference TRBV9 and TRBJ2-1, is DSGVTQTPKHLITATGQRVTLRCSPRSGDLSVYWYQQSLDQGLQFLIQYYNGEERAKGNILERFSAQQFPDLHSELNLSSLELGDSALYFCASSTGKNEQFFGPGTRLTVL.

The chain combines TRBV9 with TRBJ1-5; perhaps TRBD1 as D (5 bases). V was clipped by 3 bases and J by 2 bases, with 12 bases between them. The CDR3 is made up of 15 amino acids. From germline, CDR1 is SGDLS and CDR2 YYNGEE. The CDR3 region has the DNA TGTGCCAGCAGCGCCGCAGGGTTGGGCAATCAGCCCCAGCATTTT. Translation: CASSAAGLGNQPQHF.

The chain carries TRBV19 and TRBJ2-3; D assignment may be TRBD1 or TRBD2 (5 bases each). Looked up from germline, CDR1 is LNHDA and CDR2 is SQIVND (reference sequence). The CDR3 has 16 amino acids. V lost 1 base and J 4 bases, leaving 15 bases between the germline ends. The CDR3 is CASSIGIGRDADTQYF. Here the CDR3 DNA reads TGTGCCAGTAGTATAGGTATCGGAAGGGACGCAGATACGCAGTATTTT.

J is TRBJ2-1 and V is TRBV5-6; D may match TRBD1 or TRBD2 (5 bases each). From germline, CDR1 is SGHDT and CDR2 YYEEEE. The CDR3 contains 19 residues. V lost 3 bases, J lost 2 bases, and 24 bases lay in between. The CDR3 is CASSSFDRRDLQTYNEQFF. The CDR3 DNA is TGTGCCAGCAGCTCTTTTGACAGACGGGACCTGCAGACCTACAATGAGCAGTTCTTC.

The rearrangement joins TRBV7-9 to TRBJ2-1; no reliable D call. The CDR3 sequence is 15 residues long. Germline values: CDR1 SEHNR, CDR2 FQNEAQ (reference sequence). Between the trimmed V and J ends, which lost 5 bases and 9 bases, there was a span of 20 bases. The CDR3 DNA sequence: TGTGCCAGCAGCCCCCCCATTGACTGGGTTCGTGAGCAGTTCTTC. Translating it yields CASSPPIDWVREQFF.